These 11 T cell receptor beta chains were sequenced from one sample in a study of spatial heterogeneity in lung cancer. Regarding the study as a whole: For expanded intratumoral alpha and beta TCRs, counts tracked tumor mutation counts.

Specified time point: sample taken at primary tumor resection. What these receptors recognize is not known. From the 5' RACE reads, TCRdb called clonotypes with MiXCR, one entry per CDR3 protein. The profile covers roughly 2,200 distinct CDR3 sequences, with 22% appearing a single time and around 24% taken by the ten largest. Sequencing used lung tumor tissue, obtained at surgery. The receptors come from a male donor with early-stage non-small cell lung cancer.

This clonotype was seen a single time. The genes are TRBV6-1 and TRBJ2-2; D is unclear. V was clipped by 6 bases and J by 4 bases, with 0 bases between them. The CDR3 is 10 residues long. CDR1 and CDR2 (germline): MNHNS, SASEGT. In nucleotides, the CDR3 is TGTGCCAGCAGCACCGGGGAGCTGTTTTTT. This gives the protein CASSTGELFF.

By share of the sample, this clonotype is medium-sized. DNA for the CDR3: TGTGCCAGTAGTACGTCCGGGACACCGCGTCCCAGTGAGCAGTTCTTC. Its protein is CASSTSGTPRPSEQFF. The gene calls are TRBV19 and TRBJ2-1, with D perhaps matching TRBD1 (6 bases). Trimming shortened V by 4 bases and J by 9 bases, and 22 bases separated the two germline ends. CDR1 is LNHDA and CDR2 is SQIVND in the germline V gene (reference sequence). The CDR3 length is 16 residues.

The gene calls are TRBV29-1 and TRBJ2-7; TRBD1 agrees at 8 bases. CDR3 length: 12 amino acids. Trimming removed 4 bases from V and 4 bases from J; junction bases left unmatched: 3. Germline V gene lookup returns CDR1 SQVTM and CDR2 ANQGSEA. CDR3 in amino acids: CSVVRGQYEQYF. The DNA for the CDR3 is TGCAGCGTTGTCAGGGGGCAGTACGAGCAGTACTTC.

V and J are TRBV3-1 and TRBJ1-3, with D possibly TRBD1 on 6 matching bases. Looked up from germline, CDR1 is LGHDT and CDR2 is YNNKEL (reference sequence). The length of the CDR3 is 16 residues. The V end lost 1 base, the J end lost 1 base, and 11 bases lay between the germline ends. The CDR3 DNA follows: TGTGCCAGCAGCCAAGCCCGAACAGGGTCTGGAAACACCATATATTTT. Protein sequence: CASSQARTGSGNTIYF.

The table lists this clonotype with a count of one. J is TRBJ2-5 and V is TRBV3-1; 11 positions match TRBD2. There are 15 residues in the CDR3. The V gene end was trimmed by 1 base and the J gene end by 2 bases; junction bases not matched to a gene: 0. Germline CDR1 and CDR2: LGHDT and YNNKEL (reference sequence). CDR3 bases: TGTGCCAGCAGCCAAGGACTAGCGGGGCAAGAGACCCAGTACTTC. Translation: CASSQGLAGQETQYF.

This clonotype occurred a few times. The chain uses TRBV29-1 and TRBJ1-1, with 12 bases matching TRBD1. Germline CDR1 is SQVTM and CDR2 is ANQGSEA. This CDR3 has 12 residues. V lost 7 bases to trimming and J lost 7 bases; unmatched junction nucleotides: 4. This CDR3 is CSAGQGAGEAFF. Here the CDR3 DNA reads TGCAGCGCGGGACAGGGGGCTGGTGAAGCTTTCTTT.

Only a few counts were recorded for this clonotype. J is TRBJ2-3 and V is TRBV5-4; D unclear. This CDR3 contains 12 residues. V was trimmed by 1 base and J by 0 bases, leaving 0 bases between them. Germline CDR1 and CDR2: SGHNT and YYREEE (reference sequence). As DNA, the CDR3 is TGTGCCAGCAGCTTGAGCACAGATACGCAGTATTTT. Translating gives CASSLSTDTQYF.

Remarks on this clonotype: The DNA is left out, because the CDR3 cannot be placed on it with certainty; the CDR3 is given as TCRdb lists it. This chain uses TRBV27 with TRBJ2-7; the table's D call of TRBD1 was not tested on the DNA. Germline V gene sequence: CDR1 MNHEY, CDR2 SMNVEV (reference sequence). The CDR3 contains 24 residues when both ends are counted. The CDR3: CASSLQTSLYFCASSLSGAYEQYF.

V and J are TRBV12-3 or TRBV12-4 and TRBJ1-4; 10 nucleotides match TRBD1. V was pared by 4 bases and J by 7 bases, with 6 bases of the junction left unmatched. The CDR3 loop spans 15 amino acids. The CDR3: CASSSGTGAGEKLFF. CDR3 sequence (DNA): TGTGCCAGCAGTTCCGGGACAGGGGCCGGTGAAAAACTGTTTTTT.

This chain connects TRBV4-2 to TRBJ1-4, with D unresolved. There are 16 residues in the CDR3. The germline V gene has CDR1 LGHNA and CDR2 YNFKEQ. V shed 0 bases and J shed 5 bases, with 13 bases lying between them. The CDR3 region is CASSQELSETNEKLFF. Written as DNA, the CDR3 is TGTGCCAGCAGCCAAGAGCTGTCGGAAACAAATGAAAAACTGTTTTTT.

By share of the sample, this clonotype is medium-sized (0.01 to 0.1%). The V call is TRBV6-5, the J call TRBJ1-5; tentatively, D is TRBD1 (6 bases). This CDR3 is 14 amino acids long. Trimming took 4 bases from V and 1 from J, leaving 8 bases between them. CDR1 and CDR2 (germline): MNHEY, SVGAGI. The CDR3 DNA reads as TGTGCCAGCAGTTTTGACAGGAGCAATCAGCCCCAGCATTTT. This translates into CASSFDRSNQPQHF.